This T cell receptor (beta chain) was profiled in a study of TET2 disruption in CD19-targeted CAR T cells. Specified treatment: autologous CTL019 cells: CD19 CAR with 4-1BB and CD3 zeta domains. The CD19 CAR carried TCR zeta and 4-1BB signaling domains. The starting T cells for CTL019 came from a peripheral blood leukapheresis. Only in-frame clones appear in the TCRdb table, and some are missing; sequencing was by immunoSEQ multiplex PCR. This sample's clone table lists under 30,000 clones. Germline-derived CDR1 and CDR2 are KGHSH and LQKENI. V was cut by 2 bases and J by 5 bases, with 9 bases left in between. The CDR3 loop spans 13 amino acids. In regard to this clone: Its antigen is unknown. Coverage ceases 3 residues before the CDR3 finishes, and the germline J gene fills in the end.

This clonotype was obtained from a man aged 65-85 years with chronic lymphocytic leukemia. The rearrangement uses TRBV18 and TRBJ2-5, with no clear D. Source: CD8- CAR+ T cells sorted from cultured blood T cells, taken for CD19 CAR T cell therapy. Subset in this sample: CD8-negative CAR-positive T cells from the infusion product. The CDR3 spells CASSPRRVETQYF. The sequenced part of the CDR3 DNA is TGTGCCAGCTCACCAAGACGGGTGGAGACC.